This is a list of T cell receptor beta chains from one sample in a study of blood T cells in healthy people across ages. TCRdb reprocessed the 5' RACE reads via MiXCR and lists one record per CDR3 protein. The sample includes some 750,000 distinct CDR3 sequences, around a fifth of them seen just once. Sequencing used blood. These receptor sequences come from a man between 65 and 79 years old in good health. CDR3s include the opening cysteine and the closing phenylalanine or tryptophan.

V,length,CDR3
TRBV20-1,15,CSARTSGGALNEQFF
TRBV12-3/TRBV12-4,15,CASSLGRDIHNEQFF
TRBV18,16,CASSPGIAGAGDTQYF
TRBV2,13,CASMAGVQETQYF
TRBV24-1,13,CATVSARTGELFF
TRBV7-9,13,CATLGAGSDTQYF
TRBV4-2,16,CASSQVTVSGANVLTF
TRBV5-1,14,CASSFGQANEKLFF
TRBV5-1,12,CASSSIAGGGQF
TRBV19,14,CARKKRQGNYEQYF
TRBV29-1,13,CSVDTGSTDTQYF
TRBV20-1,14,CSARPGQLNSPLHF
TRBV15,12,CATSGMAETQYF
TRBV4-2,17,CASSQDSNSQGDYGYTF
TRBV11-3,15,CASSLVRLADNEQFF
TRBV5-5,14,CASSLVDSGYGYTF
TRBV5-1,13,CASSFTGGNGYTF
TRBV6-6,16,CASSSNDRILADTQYF
TRBV2,15,CASSKQGTSTDTQYF
TRBV11-3,12,CASSPSTGKAFF
TRBV6-2/TRBV6-3,12,CASSYSRGPRHF
TRBV19,12,CASSIVDQPQHF
TRBV18,13,CASSSDRADEQYF